Given below is one T cell receptor beta chain in context. The data were obtained in a study of T cell responses to AZD1222 COVID-19 vaccine. This CDR3 comprises 16 residues. After removal of 1 base from V and 2 bases from J, the junction contained 4 bases not matched to a gene. Germline V gene sequence: CDR1 SGHRS, CDR2 YFSETQ. Method: immunoSEQ multiplex PCR; TCRdb's copy keeps in-frame clones and lacks some. In the table there are tens of thousands of clones, approximately 85% of which are singletons. The sample consisted of peripheral blood, taken 28 days after the second dose of the MenACWY control vaccine. This chain joins TRBV5-1 and TRBJ2-3; 10 nucleotides agree with TRBD2. The clonotype originates from an adult who received the MenACWY meningococcal vaccine as a control. DNA for the CDR3: TGCGCCAGCAGCTTGTATGGGACTAGCGTCACAGATACGCAGTATTTT. This gives the protein CASSLYGTSVTDTQYF.